This TCR beta chain was captured in a study of beta chain features in type 1 diabetes. Study observations and caveats: Comparison showed that naive, central memory and Treg TCRB repertoires appeared more similar among patients than among healthy donors. Moderate yet significant TCRB CDR3 shortening was seen in Type 1 diabetes patients in all four CD4+ subsets.

Details on this clone: Its antigen is as yet unknown.

Investigators reverse transcribed all isolated RNA, so they sequenced expressed TCRB transcripts. The table came from immunoSEQ multiplex PCR; TCRdb's copy has only in-frame clones and leaves some out. The table records 500,000 to 850,000 clones, over 12% of them present only once. Trimming cost V 2 bases and J 6 bases, with 13 bases left between them. This CDR3 spans 14 amino acids. Germline V gene data show CDR1 as SGHTA and CDR2 as FQGNSA. One heparinised blood draw, averaging about 100 mL, came from each donor. A CD45RO/CCR7/CD25/CD127/CD95/CD27 panel sorted naive, central memory, regulatory and stem cell-like memory CD4+ cells.

The source is a young man with type 1 diabetes. Sequencing used naive CD4+ T cells from blood. The chain couples TRBV7-2 to TRBJ1-2; no firm D call. CDR3 nucleotide sequence: TGTGCCAGCAGCTTATCTGCCCCTTTTGATGGCTACACCTTC. Its protein is CASSLSAPFDGYTF.